The TCR beta chain described here comes from a study of regulatory T cells in long-lasting Graves disease. This clonotype has ten or more counts. Libraries of TCR beta came from iRepertoire HTBI primers plus Arm-PCR of CDR3 regions. MiXCR, run by TCRdb on the multiplex PCR reads, gives a single entry per CDR3 protein. This table has roughly 380,000 distinct CDR3 sequences, 15% to 20% appearing once. Germline V gene data show CDR1 as DFQATT and CDR2 as SNEGSKA (reference sequence). The CDR3 covers 13 residues. With V trimmed by 6 bases and J by 3 bases, 4 bases remained unmatched. Time point denoted: newly diagnosed GD, antithyroid drugs for less than 3 months. Construction of the TCR library relied on RNA isolated from PBMCs. Separately, the same data were catalogued under a study of T cells in Graves' hyperthyroidism and ophthalmopathy.

This material consisted of peripheral blood mononuclear cells (PBMCs), taken at new diagnosis, from a patient treated with antithyroid drugs. This chain links TRBV20-1 with TRBJ2-1; 8 bases are shared with TRBD1. This receptor was identified in a man aged 35 to 55 with Graves disease. CDR3 DNA: TGCAGTGCGGGGACAGGTATCTACAATGAGCAGTTCTTC. The encoded protein is CSAGTGIYNEQFF.